A single sample is the source of the 21 T cell receptor beta chains below, sequenced in a study of response to subunit inactivated influenza vaccine (dated by TCRdb to 2016 to 2019). Preparation of the library involved RT-PCR. The data were produced on an Illumina HiSeq 2500. In TCRdb, the public reads were trimmed at Q25 with fastp and aligned with MiXCR, with productive beta chains retained. CDR3 protein duplicates are merged, each entry listing the most common genes and DNA. Present in this sample are over 800,000 distinct CDR3 sequences, around 20% of which were seen just once. The ten top clones hold about 9.4% of the sample. Sequences were derived from PBMCs from blood, sampled about 5 days after vaccination. The source of these receptors is a man aged 45-65 years who received an inactivated influenza vaccine. Donor details come from another sample of the same person, matched by shared clones.

This clonotype is a singleton in its sample. The V call is TRBV27, the J call TRBJ2-1; 12 bases are shared with TRBD2. The germline gives CDR1 MNHEY, CDR2 SMNVEV (reference sequence). This CDR3 region has 16 residues. V trimming: 2 bases; J trimming: 7 bases; junction bases outside the gene matches: 6. In DNA form, the CDR3 reads TGTGCCAGCAGTTTACCGACTAGCGGGGGTCGGAATGAGCAGTTCTTC. This codes for CASSLPTSGGRNEQFF.

The chain employs TRBV25-1 and TRBJ1-1, with 7 bases lining up with TRBD1. CDR3 length: 14 residues. Unmatched junction bases numbered 5, after V lost 4 bases and J lost 3 bases. Germline-derived CDR1 and CDR2 are MGHDK and SYGVNS. The CDR3: CASSGQGVYTEAFF. In DNA, the CDR3 is TGTGCCAGCAGTGGCCAGGGGGTCTACACTGAAGCTTTCTTT.

The rearrangement uses TRBV24-1 and TRBJ2-5; possibly TRBD2 for D (7 bases). The CDR3 sequence is 14 residues long. Trimming took off 5 bases at V and 6 bases at J, with 15 bases between the two ends. Germline CDR1 KGHDR, CDR2 SFDVKD. CDR3 in DNA: TGTGCCACCAGTGTCGGGGGGCCTGTTCAGACCCAGTACTTC. Translation: CATSVGGPVQTQYF.

In this sample, this clonotype turned up a few times. The rearrangement links TRBV7-2 to TRBJ2-7; D possibly corresponds to TRBD2 (6 bases). Per germline, CDR1 SGHTA and CDR2 FQGNSA. V was trimmed by 2 bases and J by 5 bases, leaving 13 bases between them. CDR3 length equals 14 residues. CDR3 in DNA: TGTGCCAGCAGCTTAAATGAGAGCGGGCACGAGCAGTACTTC. It yields the protein CASSLNESGHEQYF.

This clonotype was picked up many times. The chain has TRBV20-1 and TRBJ2-7; 10 bases are shared with TRBD2. The germline V gene has CDR1 DFQATT and CDR2 SNEGSKA (reference sequence). The trim removed 6 bases at V and 3 bases at J, leaving 8 bases unmatched. CDR3 length: 14 amino acids. The CDR3 DNA is TGCAGTGCGCGAGCGACTAGCGGGCTCTACGAGCAGTACTTC. Translation gives CSARATSGLYEQYF.

V is TRBV6-2 or TRBV6-3 and J is TRBJ2-2, with TRBD2 matching over 7 bases. The CDR3 is made up of 15 amino acids. V dropped 8 bases and J dropped 6; count of bases not matched to a gene: 12. CDR1 and CDR2 from the germline V gene are MNHEY and SVGEGT. CDR3 protein: CASDPRTSRPGELFF. The CDR3 DNA sequence: TGTGCCAGCGACCCGCGGACTAGTCGGCCCGGGGAGCTGTTTTTT.

The chain couples TRBV4-3 to TRBJ2-5, with D perhaps TRBD1 or TRBD2 (5 bases each). The CDR3 length is 14 residues. Trimming took off 0 bases at V and 4 bases at J, with 9 bases between the two ends. The germline CDR1 and CDR2 sequences are LGHNA and YSLEER. This CDR3 reads CASSQDGASETQYF. The CDR3 DNA is TGCGCCAGCAGCCAAGACGGGGCATCAGAGACCCAGTACTTC.

The chain has TRBV11-2 and TRBJ2-1; 8 positions match TRBD2. The CDR3 spans 14 residues. J lost 8 bases, V lost 3 bases, and 6 bases had no gene match. Germline CDR1 is SGHAT and CDR2 is FQNNGV. The CDR3 protein is CASSFGGGRYEQFF. The CDR3 DNA follows: TGTGCCAGCAGCTTCGGCGGGGGGCGGTATGAGCAGTTCTTC. The variable domain in full, with the rest retrieved from reference TRBV11-2 and TRBJ2-1, is EAGVAQSPRYKIIEKRQSVAFWCNPISGHATLYWYQQILGQGPKLLIQFQNNGVVDDSQLPKDRFSAERLKGVDSTLKIQPAKLEDSAVYLCASSFGGGRYEQFFGPGTRLTVL.

This clonotype was observed a few times. This chain connects TRBV21-1 to TRBJ2-7; the table's D call, TRBD1, was not checked against the DNA. TRBV21-1 is listed as a pseudogene. This CDR3 region has 17 residues. The CDR3 coding sequence is TGTGCCAGCAGCAAAGCCCACGGGGGCCTGGGAAACTACGAGCAGTACTTC. Translating gives CASSKAHGGLGNYEQYF.

This clonotype turned up a few times. The rearrangement links TRBV5-6 to TRBJ2-7, with TRBD1 identical over 8 bases. V lost 3 bases to trimming and J lost 6 bases; unmatched junction nucleotides: 8. The CDR3 has 14 residues. Germline V gene lookup returns CDR1 SGHDT and CDR2 YYEEEE. The CDR3 here is CASSWDRWQGEQYF. CDR3 DNA: TGTGCCAGCAGCTGGGACAGGTGGCAAGGCGAGCAGTACTTC.

Here the CDR3 DNA reads TGCAGTGCGTCACGGGGGCTTACTGGGGCCAACGTCCTGACTTTC. This encodes CSASRGLTGANVLTF. V and J are TRBV20-1 and TRBJ2-6; tentatively, D is TRBD1 or TRBD2 (6 bases each). V shed 6 bases and J shed 2 bases, with 14 bases lying between them. This CDR3 comprises 15 residues. Germline V gives CDR1 DFQATT, CDR2 SNEGSKA (reference sequence).

The CDR3 DNA reads as TGTGCCAGCAGCCCGGGGGTCTATGAGCAGTTCTTC. This codes for CASSPGVYEQFF. J is TRBJ2-1 and V is TRBV12-3 or TRBV12-4, with a possible D match to TRBD2 (6 bases). The V gene lost 6 bases and the J gene lost 8 bases, with 11 bases spanning the gap. This CDR3 spans 12 amino acids.

This clonotype was detected a few times. The CDR3 here is CSAEDGSSGNTIYF. The CDR3 bases are TGCAGTGCGGAAGACGGAAGCTCTGGAAACACCATATATTTT. The rearrangement links TRBV20-1 to TRBJ1-3, with D uncertain. CDR3 length: 14 amino acids. The ends were cut back, 6 bases at V and 0 bases at J, with 12 bases in the middle. Germline lookup yields CDR1 DFQATT and CDR2 SNEGSKA (reference sequence).

Many counts were recorded for this clonotype. The rearrangement links TRBV5-1 to TRBJ2-7; TRBD2 matches at 7 bases. There are 12 residues in the CDR3. The germline gives CDR1 SGHRS, CDR2 YFSETQ. V gave up 3 bases and J gave up 7 bases; unmatched junction bases: 4. The CDR3 reads CASSSRGEEQYF. The CDR3 nucleotides read TGCGCCAGCAGCTCTCGGGGGGAGGAGCAGTACTTC.

CDR3 sequence: CASTRRGIGIQYF. The CDR3 nucleotides read TGTGCCAGCACACGACGGGGGATCGGCATTCAGTACTTC. V and J are TRBV12-3 or TRBV12-4 and TRBJ2-4; the D gene is possibly TRBD2 (6 bases). This CDR3 has 13 residues. Trimming pared 7 bases from V and 9 bases from J, leaving 16 bases between.

This clonotype has more than one count but fewer than ten. The V and J genes are TRBV12-3 or TRBV12-4 and TRBJ1-2; a weak D match, TRBD1 (5 bases). The CDR3 sequence is 14 residues long. Trimming removed 3 bases from V and 0 bases from J, with 8 bases in between. CDR3: CASSFQGPNYGYTF. DNA of the CDR3: TGTGCCAGCAGTTTTCAGGGTCCTAACTATGGCTACACCTTC.

This clonotype occurred a few times. This chain joins TRBV18 and TRBJ1-5; possible D gene TRBD1, 6 bases. Per germline, CDR1 KGHSH and CDR2 LQKENI. This CDR3 spans 14 amino acids. Trimming stripped 2 bases from V and 5 bases from J, with 10 bases between. The CDR3 region has the DNA TGTGCCAGCTCACCAGGGGGCAGACATCAGCCCCAGCATTTT. Its protein product is CASSPGGRHQPQHF.

The chain uses TRBV20-1 and TRBJ2-1, with D maybe TRBD2 (5 bases). CDR1 DFQATT and CDR2 SNEGSKA come from the germline V gene (reference sequence). V lost 6 bases and J 6 bases, leaving 15 bases between the germline ends. The CDR3 totals 13 residues. The CDR3 reads CSASQTSFNEQFF. In DNA form, the CDR3 reads TGCAGTGCCTCCCAAACTAGTTTCAATGAGCAGTTCTTC.

The chain has TRBV13 and TRBJ2-3; 13 nucleotides line up with TRBD2. The trim removed 7 bases at V and 5 bases at J, leaving 3 bases unmatched. Germline V lookup: CDR1 PRHDT, CDR2 FYEKMQ (reference sequence). The CDR3 is made up of 14 amino acids. CDR3 bases: TGTGCCAGCAAGACTAGCGGGAGGTTAGATACGCAGTATTTT. This encodes CASKTSGRLDTQYF.

This clonotype was detected only a few times. The CDR3 DNA reads TGCAGCGTTGAAGGCCGTTTGGGTTTCTATGAGCAGTTCTTC. This encodes CSVEGRLGFYEQFF. This chain uses TRBV29-1 with TRBJ2-1; D gene uncertain. Trimming removed 1 base from V and 8 bases from J, with 15 bases in between. CDR1 is SQVTM and CDR2 is ANQGSEA in the germline V gene. This CDR3 is built from 14 residues.

The chain recombines TRBV6-4 with TRBJ2-3; D is possibly TRBD2 (5 bases). Trimming stripped 4 bases from V and 0 bases from J, with 11 bases between. Germline CDR1 reads MRHNA; CDR2 reads SNTAGT. The CDR3 length is 15 residues. CDR3 sequence reads: CASSGYPGSTDTQYF. CDR3 bases: TGTGCCAGCAGTGGGTATCCGGGGAGCACAGATACGCAGTATTTT.